Given below is one TCR beta chain in context. Its antigen is still unknown. Negative isolation was used for CD8+ and CD4+ T cells and FACS enrichment for TEMRA cells. The sample originates from a study of CD8 T cells in Susac syndrome. Looking at the study overall: Patients with Susac syndrome were therapy-naive, treated with corticosteroids, or treated with intravenous immunoglobulin alone when blood was collected. General study points: In Susac syndrome, CD4+ T cell repertoires lacked any clonal expansion.

The CDR3 totals 15 residues. Germline-derived CDR1 and CDR2 are DFQATT and SNEGSKA (reference sequence). Germline trimming cut 0 bases from V and 2 bases from J; bases unmatched to any gene: 5. The RNA input was about 0.45 to 1 ug, and it was reverse transcribed with random hexamers. The amplification used immunoSEQ multiplex PCR on TCR beta CDR3; it spanned 54 Vbeta and 13 Jbeta. TCRdb re-called the immunoSEQ multiplex PCR reads with MiXCR, one entry per CDR3 protein. This sample carries some 150,000 distinct CDR3 sequences, approximately 95% of them seen once, and the ten largest clones take 0.15% to 0.2%.

The source of this sequence is a human donor with Susac syndrome. The chain links TRBV20-1 to TRBJ2-3, with TRBD2 matching 7 bases. The material sequenced was CD4+ T cells from PBMCs. CDR3 nucleotide sequence: TGCAGTGCTAGAGAAGGGCGGGAGATCACAGATACGCAGTATTTT. Amino acids: CSAREGREITDTQYF.